The subject of this entry is one TCR beta chain. Its cognate antigen is unknown. Investigators reverse transcribed all isolated RNA, so they sequenced expressed TCRB transcripts. Some clones are missing from TCRdb's copy, which holds only in-frame ones; the method was immunoSEQ multiplex PCR. The data hold about 15,000 clones, with around 63% observed a single time. CDR1 is SGHNT and CDR2 is YYREEE in the germline V gene (reference sequence). Trimming cost V 0 bases and J 11 bases; bases outside gene matches: 8. The CDR3 is 17 residues long. Central memory, naive, regulatory and stem cell-like memory CD4+ cells were sorted by CD45RO/CCR7/CD25/CD127/CD95/CD27. Sorted cells reached over 95% purity in every population. The sample belongs to a study of beta chain features in type 1 diabetes. Study-wide points: A greater similarity of naive, central memory and Treg TCRB repertoires was seen among patients than among healthy donors. Among patients with Type 1 diabetes, TCRB CDR3s were moderately but significantly shorter in every one of the four CD4+ subsets.

The chain uses TRBV5-4 and TRBJ2-1, with TRBD2 identical over 16 bases. This TCR came from a man aged 30-40 years with type 1 diabetes. The sequenced sample consisted of Tregs from blood. The chain's CDR3 is CASSLALGTSGRAKQFF. CDR3 DNA sequence: TGTGCCAGCAGCTTGGCCCTAGGGACTAGCGGGAGGGCGAAGCAGTTCTTC.